This note documents a single T cell receptor (beta chain) sequence. What it binds is unknown. The length of the CDR3 is 12 residues. CDR1 is SGHTA, CDR2 FQGNSA, per germline. Trimming left V 4 bases short and J 7 bases short, with 10 bases between. PCR used 60 Vbeta primers and 13 Jbeta primers. Some clones are missing from TCRdb's copy, which holds only in-frame ones; the method was immunoSEQ multiplex PCR. The sample yields over 110,000 clones, 75% to 85% seen once. This record belongs to a study of cytomegalovirus exposure and HLA in healthy donors. Study findings and constraints: TCR beta chains numbering some 160 were designated cytomegalovirus-associated. CMV serostatus alone was available as immune exposure information. Some V segments (TRBV6-2 and TRBV6-3 among them) were excluded as indistinguishable. When presence/absence was analysed, sequencing depth was taken to be roughly uniform across donors.

The sequenced sample consisted of PBMCs. The V call is TRBV7-2, the J call TRBJ1-2, with D uncertain. This TCR derives from a female donor in good health and CMV-seronegative. This chain's CDR3 is CASSSSGAGYTF. The CDR3 nucleotides read TGTGCCAGCAGCTCGTCGGGTGCTGGCTACACCTTC.